The 25 T cell receptor beta chains listed next were all sequenced from one sample in a study of T cells in Graves' hyperthyroidism and ophthalmopathy. The TCR beta CDR3 regions underwent amplification using RNA transcripts as the source. During a first-round RT-PCR of the TCR CDR3, the HTBI primer set was used. TCRdb re-called the multiplex PCR reads with MiXCR, one entry per CDR3 protein. The table includes about 350,000 distinct CDR3 sequences, over 11% detected once. The sample comprised blood. The receptors derive from a woman in her thirties with Graves' hyperthyroidism.

This clonotype has a count of ten or more. J is TRBJ2-7 and V is TRBV20-1; 7 positions match TRBD1. Trimming at V came to 5 bases and at J to 0 bases, leaving 7 bases not matched to a gene. This CDR3 comprises 14 residues. The germline gives CDR1 DFQATT, CDR2 SNEGSKA (reference sequence). The CDR3 reads CSAADGDSSYEQYF. The CDR3 nucleotides are TGCAGTGCTGCCGACGGGGACAGCTCCTACGAGCAGTACTTC.

The chain is built from TRBV5-1 and TRBJ1-1; D may be TRBD1 (6 bases). The CDR3 loop spans 16 amino acids. Germline values: CDR1 SGHRS, CDR2 YFSETQ. The V gene lost 0 bases and the J gene lost 4 bases, with 16 bases spanning the gap. CDR3 protein: CASSLERGASSTEAFF. CDR3 nucleotide sequence: TGCGCCAGCAGCTTGGAGCGGGGGGCGTCGAGCACTGAAGCTTTCTTT. The whole variable domain, filled in from reference TRBV5-1 and TRBJ1-1, reads KAGVTQTPRYLIKTRGQQVTLSCSPISGHRSVSWYQQTPGQGLQFLFEYFSETQRNKGNFPGRFSGRQFSNSRSEMNVSTLELGDSALYLCASSLERGASSTEAFFGQGTRLTVV.

The genes are TRBV20-1 and TRBJ2-1; 9 bases line up with TRBD2. The CDR3 totals 15 residues. V was clipped by 5 bases and J by 7 bases; unmatched bases: 12. Germline V gene sequence: CDR1 DFQATT, CDR2 SNEGSKA (reference sequence). The CDR3 loop reads CSALTPAGGPNEQFF. Written as DNA, the CDR3 is TGCAGTGCTCTTACCCCGGCGGGAGGGCCTAATGAGCAGTTCTTC.

The table lists this clonotype with many counts. V gene TRBV11-2 combines with J gene TRBJ2-5, with 8 bases that match TRBD1. Germline lookup yields CDR1 SGHAT and CDR2 FQNNGV. CDR3 length equals 16 residues. The V and J ends lost 3 bases and 4 bases, in that order; junction bases with no gene match: 10. The DNA for the CDR3 is TGTGCCAGCAGCTTCAGGACAGGGTGGAAAGGAGAGACCCAGTACTTC. Protein product: CASSFRTGWKGETQYF.

Ten or more counts support this clonotype. The CDR3: CASSLAWQGNYGYTF. CDR3 nucleotides: TGTGCCAGCAGCTTAGCATGGCAGGGGAACTATGGCTACACCTTC. V is TRBV7-2 and J is TRBJ1-2, with TRBD1 as a possible D gene (6 bases). V was trimmed by 0 bases and J by 2 bases, leaving 10 bases between them. The CDR3 extends over 15 amino acids. CDR1 and CDR2 (germline): SGHTA, FQGNSA. The whole variable domain, filled in from reference TRBV7-2 and TRBJ1-2, reads GAGVSQSPSNKVTEKGKDVELRCDPISGHTALYWYRQSLGQGLEFLIYFQGNSAPDKSGLPSDRFSAERTGGSVSTLTIQRTQQEDSAVYLCASSLAWQGNYGYTFGSGTRLTVV.

This clonotype was detected only a few times. The rearrangement joins TRBV19 to TRBJ2-5, with a tentative D call TRBD2 (6 bases). This CDR3 region has 14 residues. With 5 bases removed from V and 1 base from J, the gap between germline ends came to 11 bases. Germline V gives CDR1 LNHDA, CDR2 SQIVND (reference sequence). The CDR3 sequence is CASSRSGAQETQYF. CDR3 in DNA: TGTGCCAGTAGTCGCTCGGGAGCCCAAGAGACCCAGTACTTC.

This clonotype was seen a few times. The V and J genes are TRBV15 and TRBJ1-5; the match to TRBD1 covers 10 bases. The CDR3 runs 16 residues. CDR1 and CDR2 from the germline V gene are LNHNV and YYDKDF (reference sequence). Losses at the gene ends were 3 bases for V and 7 bases for J; bases not matched to a gene: 9. In DNA form, the CDR3 reads TGTGCCACCAGCAGGGATCCGGGACAGGGGATACAGCCCCAGCATTTT. Its protein is CATSRDPGQGIQPQHF.

This clonotype was detected only a few times. The CDR3 is CSARSWDWGNTGELFF. CDR3 nucleotides: TGCAGTGCCCGCTCTTGGGACTGGGGGAACACCGGGGAGCTGTTTTTT. The chain recombines TRBV20-1 with TRBJ2-2; perhaps TRBD2 as D (6 bases). V lost 6 bases to trimming and J lost 1 base, with 18 bases between them. CDR1 is DFQATT, CDR2 SNEGSKA, per germline (reference sequence). The CDR3 is made up of 16 amino acids.

This clonotype was found once. This chain joins TRBV5-1 and TRBJ2-1; D is perhaps TRBD2 (5 bases). Trimming pared 4 bases from V and 2 bases from J, leaving 16 bases between. This CDR3 has 16 amino acids. CDR1 is SGHRS, CDR2 YFSETQ, per germline. For the CDR3, the DNA is TGCGCCAGCAGCCCCAGCGGACCCTCTACCTACAATGAGCAGTTCTTC. Encoded protein: CASSPSGPSTYNEQFF.

This clonotype was seen repeatedly, ten times or more. The CDR3 spells CASSLEQGLNIQYF. The CDR3 region has the DNA TGCGCCAGCAGCTTGGAACAGGGGTTAAACATTCAGTACTTC. The chain couples TRBV5-1 to TRBJ2-4, with TRBD1 matching over 7 bases. CDR3 length equals 14 residues. Germline V gene sequence: CDR1 SGHRS, CDR2 YFSETQ. Trimming cost V 0 bases and J 6 bases; bases outside gene matches: 3.

This clonotype was counted many times. The chain joins TRBV2 to TRBJ1-2; no reliable D call. Germline V lookup: CDR1 SNHLY, CDR2 FYNNEI. Trimming removed 6 bases from V and 6 bases from J, with 14 bases in between. CDR3 length: 13 residues. The CDR3 DNA reads TGTGCCAGCAGACCAGACGGTAGTAATGGCTACACCTTC. Translated: CASRPDGSNGYTF.

The rearrangement joins TRBV6-1 to TRBJ2-1; 11 nucleotides agree with TRBD2. V shed 5 bases and J 1 base; nucleotides not matched to a gene: 13. Germline-derived CDR1 and CDR2 are MNHNS and SASEGT. The CDR3 extends over 19 amino acids. CDR3 DNA: TGTGCCAGCAGTCCCCTTATAGCGGGAGGGCCCAAATCCTACAATGAGCAGTTCTTC. Protein product: CASSPLIAGGPKSYNEQFF.

This clonotype was seen ten or more times. This chain's CDR3 is CASSQTKGTGYLNIQYF. In DNA, the CDR3 is TGTGCCAGCAGCCAGACTAAGGGGACAGGGTACCTAAACATTCAGTACTTC. The V call is TRBV28, the J call TRBJ2-4; TRBD1 matches 9 bases. Germline loops: CDR1 MDHEN, CDR2 SYDVKM. This CDR3 region has 17 residues. V was clipped by 6 bases and J by 6 bases; unmatched bases: 15.

This clonotype showed up many times. The J gene is TRBJ1-5, the V gene TRBV29-1, with 7 bases aligning to TRBD1. J gave up 11 bases and V 0 bases, and 16 bases lay outside the gene matches. Per germline, CDR1 SQVTM and CDR2 ANQGSEA. The CDR3 has 16 amino acids. This CDR3 reads CSVEDPQGGGLLAQHF. Written as DNA, the CDR3 is TGCAGCGTTGAAGACCCCCAGGGGGGAGGGTTATTAGCCCAGCATTTT.

This clonotype has a count of ten or more. The gene calls are TRBV11-2 and TRBJ1-4, with 7 bases aligning to TRBD1. This CDR3 spans 20 amino acids. Germline-derived CDR1 and CDR2 are SGHAT and FQNNGV. V trimming: 4 bases; J trimming: 0 bases; junction bases outside the gene matches: 17. CDR3 coding DNA: TGTGCCAGCAGCTCATTTCGTCGGGACAGACCCGTTGCAACTAATGAAAAACTGTTTTTT. This gives the protein CASSSFRRDRPVATNEKLFF. Full variable domain (outside the CDR3, taken from reference TRBV11-2 and TRBJ1-4): EAGVAQSPRYKIIEKRQSVAFWCNPISGHATLYWYQQILGQGPKLLIQFQNNGVVDDSQLPKDRFSAERLKGVDSTLKIQPAKLEDSAVYLCASSSFRRDRPVATNEKLFFGSGTQLSVL.

This clonotype was detected ten times or more. The rearrangement uses TRBV6-1 and TRBJ1-2, with 9 positions matching TRBD1. The CDR3 runs 14 residues. With V trimmed by 6 bases and J by 6 bases, 8 bases remained unmatched. Per germline, CDR1 MNHNS and CDR2 SASEGT. The CDR3 here is CASRPTGGVNGYTF. CDR3 bases: TGTGCCAGCAGGCCTACAGGGGGCGTTAATGGCTACACCTTC.

This clonotype has more than one count but fewer than ten. This sequence joins TRBV11-2 and TRBJ1-1; 7 positions match TRBD1. CDR3 length: 15 amino acids. V trimming: 7 bases; J trimming: 1 base; junction bases outside the gene matches: 9. The germline gives CDR1 SGHAT, CDR2 FQNNGV. CDR3 residues: CASTYTGQSNTEAFF. CDR3 coding DNA: TGTGCCAGCACTTACACGGGACAGTCGAACACTGAAGCTTTCTTT.

The chain joins TRBV20-1 to TRBJ1-2; 8 bases match TRBD1. The ends lost 4 bases at V and 8 bases at J; junction bases unmatched: 6. Germline CDR1 and CDR2: DFQATT and SNEGSKA (reference sequence). The CDR3 runs to 12 residues. The DNA for the CDR3 is TGCAGTGCTACTCAGGGGGCTAGGGGCTACACCTTC. Encoded protein: CSATQGARGYTF.

This clonotype was counted many times. The V gene is TRBV2, the J gene TRBJ1-6; D unresolved. Germline assignment: CDR1 SNHLY and CDR2 FYNNEI. The V end lost 6 bases, the J end lost 3 bases, and 9 bases lay between the germline ends. The CDR3 totals 14 residues. CDR3 bases: TGTGCCAGCAGGGGTGGAAACTATAATTCACCCCTCCACTTT. Its protein is CASRGGNYNSPLHF.

This clonotype was picked up a small number of times. The chain links TRBV20-1 to TRBJ2-4; D is uncertain. CDR1 is DFQATT, CDR2 SNEGSKA, per germline (reference sequence). The V gene lost 5 bases and the J gene lost 0 bases, with 14 bases spanning the gap. This CDR3 spans 15 amino acids. CDR3 amino acids: CSAAESGLAKNIQYF. The CDR3 region has the DNA TGCAGTGCTGCGGAGTCGGGTCTAGCCAAAAACATTCAGTACTTC.

This clonotype was observed at least ten times. The chain links TRBV2 to TRBJ1-2; the D is unclear. The CDR3 spans 12 residues. V was pared by 4 bases and J by 4 bases, with 7 bases between. CDR1 is SNHLY and CDR2 is FYNNEI in the germline V gene. DNA of the CDR3: TGTGCCAGCAGTGCTGTGGTCTATGGCTACACCTTC. Amino acid sequence: CASSAVVYGYTF.

Many counts were recorded for this clonotype. In DNA form, the CDR3 reads TGTGCCAGCAGTTTAGGACAGAACAATGAGCAGTTCTTC. Its translation: CASSLGQNNEQFF. The J gene is TRBJ2-1, the V gene TRBV12-3 or TRBV12-4; TRBD1 might be the D (5 bases). This CDR3 has 13 residues. The germline V and J ends were trimmed by 1 base and 5 bases, with 6 bases remaining between them.

This clonotype was detected ten times or more. V gene TRBV12-3 or TRBV12-4 combines with J gene TRBJ2-1; TRBD2 agrees at 11 bases. After removal of 3 bases from V and 8 bases from J, the junction contained 12 bases not matched to a gene. The CDR3 is 17 residues long. The CDR3 region is CASSFPTGTSGSHEQFF. CDR3 nucleotide sequence: TGTGCCAGCAGTTTCCCGACCGGGACTAGCGGTTCCCATGAGCAGTTCTTC.

Many counts were recorded for this clonotype. The genes are TRBV28 and TRBJ2-5; D is perhaps TRBD1 or TRBD2 (7 bases each). Germline V gene data show CDR1 as MDHEN and CDR2 as SYDVKM. The CDR3 is 14 amino acids. The V gene lost 4 bases and the J gene lost 5 bases, with 14 bases spanning the gap. The CDR3 DNA sequence: TGTGCCAGCAGTTCGCCAGGGGGGGCGGAGACCCAGTACTTC. Translation gives CASSSPGGAETQYF.

The sample holds many counts of this clonotype. This rearrangement joins TRBV28 to TRBJ2-7; no clear D gene. Looked up from germline, CDR1 is MDHEN and CDR2 is SYDVKM. CDR3 size: 11 residues. V dropped 7 bases and J dropped 0 bases, with 4 bases sitting between them. The DNA for the CDR3 is TGTGCCAGCATGAGCTCCTACGAGCAGTACTTC. Protein: CASMSSYEQYF.